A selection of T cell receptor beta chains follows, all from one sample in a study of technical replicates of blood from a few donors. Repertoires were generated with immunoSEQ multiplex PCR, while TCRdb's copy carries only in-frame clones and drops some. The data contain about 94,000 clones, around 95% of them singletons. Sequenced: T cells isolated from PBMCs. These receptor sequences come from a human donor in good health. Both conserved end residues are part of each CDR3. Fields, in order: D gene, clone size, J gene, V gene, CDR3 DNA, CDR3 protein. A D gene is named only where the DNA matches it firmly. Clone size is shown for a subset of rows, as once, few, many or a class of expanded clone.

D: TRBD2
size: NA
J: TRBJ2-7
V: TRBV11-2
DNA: TGTGCCAGCAGCTTTACGGGGGGGCCGGCGTACGAGCAGTACTTC
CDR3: CASSFTGGPAYEQYF

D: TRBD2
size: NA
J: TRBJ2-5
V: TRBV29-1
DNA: TGCAGCGTCGCAAGGGGACTAGCGGTACAAGAGACCCAGTACTTC
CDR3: CSVARGLAVQETQYF

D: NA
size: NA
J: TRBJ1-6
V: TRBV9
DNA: TGTGCCAGCGGGCGAGGGCTTAACCCCCTCCACTTT
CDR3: CASGRGLNPLHF

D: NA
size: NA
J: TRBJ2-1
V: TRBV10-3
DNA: TGTGCCATCAGTGAAATGGCCGGAGGAGCGGGTACTGAGCAGTTCTTC
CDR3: CAISEMAGGAGTEQFF

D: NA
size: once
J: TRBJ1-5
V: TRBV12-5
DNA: TGTGCTAGTGGTTCCCGGCGTATGACAGACACTAGCAATCAGCCCCAGCATTTT
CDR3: CASGSRRMTDTSNQPQHF

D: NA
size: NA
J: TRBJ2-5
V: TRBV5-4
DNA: TGTGCCAGCAGCTTGGAGGTCAGGGATGAAGAGACCCAGTACTTC
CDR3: CASSLEVRDEETQYF

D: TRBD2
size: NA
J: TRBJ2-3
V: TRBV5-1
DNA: TGCGCCAGCAGCTTCGGGGGGGGATTTACAGATACGCAGTATTTT
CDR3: CASSFGGGFTDTQYF

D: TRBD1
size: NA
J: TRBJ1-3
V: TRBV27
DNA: TGTGCCAGCAGTTTATTTGACAGGGGGAACACCATATATTTT
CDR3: CASSLFDRGNTIYF

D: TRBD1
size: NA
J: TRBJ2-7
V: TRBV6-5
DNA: TGTGCCAGCAGTTACGGGTTGCAGGGGGCGCGTTACGAGCAGTACTTC
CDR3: CASSYGLQGARYEQYF

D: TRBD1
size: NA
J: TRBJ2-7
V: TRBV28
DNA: TGTGCCAGCAGTTTAATCAACGGGGACAGGCCGTACGAGCAGTACTTC
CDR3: CASSLINGDRPYEQYF

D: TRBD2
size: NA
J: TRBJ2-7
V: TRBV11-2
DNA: TGTGCCAGCAGGGGGGGACTAGCGGGAGCCCAACTTAACTACGAGCAGTACTTC
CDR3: CASRGGLAGAQLNYEQYF

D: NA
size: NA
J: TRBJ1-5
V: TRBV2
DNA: TGTGCCAGCACCCGAGACTCAGGGGCTAGCAATCAGCCCCAGCATTTT
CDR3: CASTRDSGASNQPQHF

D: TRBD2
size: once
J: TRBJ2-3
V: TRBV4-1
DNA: TGCGCCAGCACCCTTTCAGCTAGCGGGAGTATTTATACGCAGTATTTT
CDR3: CASTLSASGSIYTQYF

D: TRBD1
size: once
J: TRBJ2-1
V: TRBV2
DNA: TGTGCCAGCCATCCGGGACAGGGAGGGGGTGAGCAGTTCTTC
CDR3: CASHPGQGGGEQFF

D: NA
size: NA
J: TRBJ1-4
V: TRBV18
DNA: TGTGCCAGCTCACCATCACAGGGTTGGGATGAAAAACTGTTTTTT
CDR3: CASSPSQGWDEKLFF

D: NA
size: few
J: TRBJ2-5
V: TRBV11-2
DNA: TGTGCCAGCAGCGCGGGGCTTGTAGTGAAAGAGACCCAGTACTTC
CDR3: CASSAGLVVKETQYF

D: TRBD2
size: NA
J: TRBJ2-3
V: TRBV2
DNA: TGTGCCAGCACCTGGACTAGCGGGAGCACAGATACGCAGTATTTT
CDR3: CASTWTSGSTDTQYF

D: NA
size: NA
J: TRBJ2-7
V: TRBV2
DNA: TGTGCCACCAAACAGGGAGGGTACGAGCAGTACTTC
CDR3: CATKQGGYEQYF

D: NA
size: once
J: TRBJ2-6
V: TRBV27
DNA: TGTGCCAGCAGTTTATGGGCGCGCGGACGGGGCTCTGGGGCCAACGTCCTGACTTTC
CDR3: CASSLWARGRGSGANVLTF

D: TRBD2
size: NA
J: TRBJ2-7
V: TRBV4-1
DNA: TGCGCCAGCAGCCCCGGACTAGCGGGGACAAACTACGAGCAGTACTTC
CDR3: CASSPGLAGTNYEQYF

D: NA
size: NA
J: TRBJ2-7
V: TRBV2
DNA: TGTGCCAACCAGGGCCCTCACTCCTACGAGCAGTACTTC
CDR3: CANQGPHSYEQYF

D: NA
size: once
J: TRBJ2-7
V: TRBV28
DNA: TGTGCCAGCAGTCCATCTGGTCCTGGAGGATACTTC
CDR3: CASSPSGPGGYF

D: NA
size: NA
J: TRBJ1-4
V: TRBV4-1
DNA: TGCGCCAGCAGCCAAGATCGACAGTGGGCAACTAATGAAAAACTGTTTTTT
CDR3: CASSQDRQWATNEKLFF

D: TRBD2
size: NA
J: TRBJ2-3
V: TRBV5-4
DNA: TGTGCCAGCAGCCCCCTCGCACCAGCGGGAGTAGGCCCAGATACGCAGTATTTT
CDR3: CASSPLAPAGVGPDTQYF

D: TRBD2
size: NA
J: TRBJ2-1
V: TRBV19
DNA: TGTGCCAGTAGATCTAGCGGGAGGGGCTCGGGCAATGAGCAGTTCTTC
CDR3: CASRSSGRGSGNEQFF

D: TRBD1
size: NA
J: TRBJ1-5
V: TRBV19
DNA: TGTGCCAGTAGTACCCGGACAGGGGGTAGCAATCAGCCCCAGCATTTT
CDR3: CASSTRTGGSNQPQHF

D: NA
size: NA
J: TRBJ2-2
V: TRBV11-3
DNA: TGTGCCAGCAGCTTAGCTTATCCCGGGCAGGGCGCGAACACCGGGGAGCTGTTTTTT
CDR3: CASSLAYPGQGANTGELFF

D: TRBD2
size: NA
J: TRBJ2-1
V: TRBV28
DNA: TGTGCCAGCAGTTACCGACTAGCGGGAGGGGGCTACAATGAGCAGTTCTTC
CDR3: CASSYRLAGGGYNEQFF

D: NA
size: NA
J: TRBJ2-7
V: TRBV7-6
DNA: TGTGCCAGCAGCTCTCCCTCCTACGAGCAGTACTTC
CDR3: CASSSPSYEQYF

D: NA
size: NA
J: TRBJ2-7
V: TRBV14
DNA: TGTGCCAGCAGCCAAGTTAGGGGACGGGGCGGGGTGCAGTACTTC
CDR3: CASSQVRGRGGVQYF

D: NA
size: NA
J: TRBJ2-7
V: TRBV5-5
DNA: TGTGCCAGCAGTCCCGGAGGGGGCAGGGGGAGCTTATACGGCGAGCAGTACTTC
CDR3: CASSPGGGRGSLYGEQYF

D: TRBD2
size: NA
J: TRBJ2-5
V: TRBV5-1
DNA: TGCGCCAGCAGCTTTCCTAGCGGGGGGGCCGACGAGACCCAGTACTTC
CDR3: CASSFPSGGADETQYF

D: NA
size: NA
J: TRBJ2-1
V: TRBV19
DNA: TGTGCCAGTAGTATAGGGGCAGAGTACAATGAGCAGTTCTTC
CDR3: CASSIGAEYNEQFF

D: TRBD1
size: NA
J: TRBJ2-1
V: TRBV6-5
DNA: TGTGCCAGCGGGGACAGAAATTACAATGAGCAGTTCTTC
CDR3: CASGDRNYNEQFF

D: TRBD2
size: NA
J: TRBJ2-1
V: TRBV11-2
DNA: TGTGCCAGCACCAACTCCCGGACTAGCGGGGGGTACTACAATGAGCAGTTCTTC
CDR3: CASTNSRTSGGYYNEQFF

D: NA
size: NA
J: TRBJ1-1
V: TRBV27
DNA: TGTGCCAGTCAGAACCTACAGGGGAACACTGAAGCTTTCTTT
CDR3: CASQNLQGNTEAFF

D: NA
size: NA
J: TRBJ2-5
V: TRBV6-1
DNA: TGTGCCAGCAGGGAGGATCTCCAAGAGACCCAGTACTTC
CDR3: CASREDLQETQYF